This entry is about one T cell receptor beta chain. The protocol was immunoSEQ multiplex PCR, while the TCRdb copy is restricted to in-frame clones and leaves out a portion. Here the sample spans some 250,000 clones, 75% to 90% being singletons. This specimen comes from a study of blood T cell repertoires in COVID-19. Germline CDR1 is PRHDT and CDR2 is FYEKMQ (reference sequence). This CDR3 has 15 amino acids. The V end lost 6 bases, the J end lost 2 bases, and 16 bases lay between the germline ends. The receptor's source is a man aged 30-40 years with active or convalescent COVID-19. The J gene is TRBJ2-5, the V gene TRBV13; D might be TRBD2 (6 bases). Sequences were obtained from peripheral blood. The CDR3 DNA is TGTGCCAGCAGGGAGGGCCTAGCGAATCAAGAGACCCAGTACTTC. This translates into CASREGLANQETQYF.